This entry lists 9 T cell receptor beta chains sequenced from one sample in a study of cytomegalovirus exposure and HLA in healthy donors. Both 60 Vbeta primers and 13 Jbeta primers went into the PCR. Method: immunoSEQ multiplex PCR; TCRdb's copy keeps in-frame clones and lacks some. The data hold 100,000 to 140,000 clones, with roughly 80% observed a single time. The sample consisted of PBMCs. Every receptor here comes from a man aged 25 to 45 in good health and CMV-seropositive.

This clone appeared once. The V gene is TRBV19, the J gene TRBJ2-7; TRBD1 matches 7 bases. J was trimmed by 2 bases and V by 7 bases; bases with no gene match: 8. CDR1 LNHDA and CDR2 SQIVND come from the germline V gene (reference sequence). The CDR3 contains 14 residues. The DNA for the CDR3 is TGTGCCAGTACCGCGATGGACAGGCCCTACGAGCAGTACTTC. Protein: CASTAMDRPYEQYF.

The CDR3 sequence is CASSLVREGLQTQYF. CDR3 nucleotides: TGTGCCAGCAGCTTAGTGCGGGAGGGGCTGCAGACCCAGTACTTC. The chain recombines TRBV13 with TRBJ2-5, with 9 bases fitting TRBD2. The V segment lost 1 base and the J segment 6 bases; nucleotides outside the gene matches: 6. The CDR3 contains 15 residues. In germline, CDR1 is PRHDT, CDR2 FYEKMQ (reference sequence).

Concerning this clone itself: A read error may produce the germline difference seen at one junction end. The chain carries TRBV18 and TRBJ1-1; 8 bases match TRBD1. The CDR3 totals 16 residues. The germline V gene has CDR1 KGHSH and CDR2 LQKENI. CDR3 bases: TGTGCCAGCTCACCAACAAGGGACAGGAGGAACACTGAAGCTCTCTTT. Translated: CASSPTRDRRNTEALF.

The sample holds a few counts of this clone. This chain joins TRBV4-1 and TRBJ1-2; tentative D call: TRBD1 (5 bases). From germline, CDR1 is MGHRA and CDR2 YSYEKL. V lost 0 bases and J 7 bases, leaving 21 bases between the germline ends. The CDR3 spans 17 residues. CDR3 bases: TGCGCCAGCAGCCAAGATCAAGGGACGCGGGGTTCAGGTGGCTACACCTTC. Protein product: CASSQDQGTRGSGGYTF.

Of note for this clone: The junction does not match germline at one end; this may be a read error. The chain has TRBV7-9 and TRBJ1-4; D may be TRBD1 (5 bases). Germline CDR1 and CDR2: SEHNR and FQNEAQ (reference sequence). The CDR3 covers 15 residues. CDR3 protein: CSSSLVQGGSEKLFF. CDR3 DNA: TGTTCCAGCAGCTTAGTCCAGGGCGGTAGTGAAAAACTGTTTTTT.

This sequence joins TRBV6-5 and TRBJ1-1; D uncertain. V was clipped by 6 bases and J by 0 bases, with 11 bases between them. This CDR3 is built from 14 residues. CDR1 MNHEY and CDR2 SVGAGI come from the germline V gene. The CDR3 loop reads CASSFDEVNTEAFF. The CDR3 nucleotides are TGTGCCAGCAGCTTTGATGAGGTGAACACTGAAGCTTTCTTT.

The J gene is TRBJ1-4, the V gene TRBV11-2; D perhaps matches TRBD1 (5 bases). V lost 5 bases to trimming and J lost 5 bases, with 15 bases between them. Germline CDR1 and CDR2: SGHAT and FQNNGV. This CDR3 comprises 15 residues. The CDR3 region is CASSPGGGLNEKLFF. The CDR3 nucleotides read TGTGCCAGCAGCCCTGGGGGAGGATTAAATGAAAAACTGTTTTTT.

The V gene is TRBV5-1, the J gene TRBJ2-5, with D possibly matching TRBD2 (6 bases). Germline values: CDR1 SGHRS, CDR2 YFSETQ. V lost 1 base and J lost 2, with 15 bases in between. CDR3 length equals 16 residues. DNA for the CDR3: TGCGCCAGCAGCTTGATGGCCAACGGGGGACAAGAGACCCAGTACTTC. This sequence encodes CASSLMANGGQETQYF. Using reference TRBV5-1 and TRBJ2-5 for the parts outside the CDR3, the full variable domain is KAGVTQTPRYLIKTRGQQVTLSCSPISGHRSVSWYQQTPGQGLQFLFEYFSETQRNKGNFPGRFSGRQFSNSRSEMNVSTLELGDSALYLCASSLMANGGQETQYFGPGTRLLVL.

The gene calls are TRBV5-1 and TRBJ1-2, with D possibly being TRBD1 (5 bases). The V end lost 1 base, the J end lost 0 bases, and 7 bases lay between the germline ends. The CDR3 has 14 residues. The germline V gene has CDR1 SGHRS and CDR2 YFSETQ. The CDR3: CASSLTGANYGYTF. The CDR3 DNA reads as TGCGCCAGCAGCTTGACAGGAGCTAACTATGGCTACACCTTC.